This TCR beta chain emerged from a study of T cell responses to AZD1222 COVID-19 vaccine. Overall study results and limits: The CD4 TCRs associated with vaccination extended across spike and predominated at 160-218 and 743-854. Spike-specific TCR breadth and depth went up after people got two AZD1222 doses. Donor demographics were predominantly white British with a female majority; clonal diversity may be underestimated. Sampling captured repertoires only after the peak T cell response.

Assay: immunoSEQ multiplex PCR; the TCRdb copy retains only in-frame clones and omits some. The sample consists of more than 100,000 clones, 80% to 90% of them appearing once. As for this clone: The antigen remains unidentified.

Germline lookup yields CDR1 MNHEY and CDR2 SMNVEV (reference sequence). This CDR3 is built from 15 residues. The V segment lost 8 bases and the J segment 5 bases; nucleotides outside the gene matches: 12. The sequences come from peripheral blood, collected on day 0 of AZD1222 vaccination. The clonotype comes from an adult in good health. J is TRBJ2-1 and V is TRBV27, with 7 bases matching TRBD1. CDR3 bases: TGTGCCAGCCGACAGGGAACGATTATTAACAATGAGCAGTTCTTC. Protein: CASRQGTIINNEQFF.